The sequence of this TCR beta chain was determined in a study of T cell responses to AZD1222 COVID-19 vaccine. Germline lookup yields CDR1 MDHEN and CDR2 SYDVKM. The CDR3 has 14 amino acids. The V and J ends lost 7 bases and 2 bases respectively, with 14 bases between them. This clone turned up a few times. Using immunoSEQ multiplex PCR, the repertoire was profiled, and TCRdb retains in-frame clones only, with some absent. The sample records about 130,000 clones, roughly 87% being singletons. The sequencing used peripheral blood, collected on day 0 of AZD1222 vaccination. This TCR came from an adult in good health. The chain combines TRBV28 with TRBJ1-1; no firm D call. CDR3 residues: CASTAGSRNTEAFF. The CDR3 DNA sequence: TGTGCCAGCACCGCGGGATCCAGAAACACTGAAGCTTTCTTT.